This passage covers 11 T cell receptor beta chains from one sample sequenced in a study of spatial heterogeneity in lung cancer. TCRdb itself ran the 5' RACE reads through MiXCR, one entry per CDR3 protein. Of around 23,000 distinct CDR3 sequences detected, 3% to 4% appear once; the ten largest clones hold 29%. Time point: sample taken at primary tumor resection. Unsorted samples of tumor, nontumor lung or frozen PBMC had their whole RNA sequenced. This material consisted of PBMCs, taken at surgery. Receptor source: a female donor with early-stage non-small cell lung cancer.

This clonotype was observed at least ten times. The chain couples TRBV28 to TRBJ1-6; TRBD1 is a possible D gene (6 bases). The length of the CDR3 is 13 residues. Germline lookup yields CDR1 MDHEN and CDR2 SYDVKM. V dropped 10 bases and J dropped 4 bases, with 11 bases sitting between them. The CDR3 sequence: CATLDRYNSPLHF. The CDR3 DNA reads TGTGCCACCTTGGACAGATATAATTCACCCCTCCACTTT.

This clonotype was observed many times. The genes are TRBV27 and TRBJ2-7, with D unclear. V was trimmed by 4 bases and J by 2 bases, leaving 9 bases between them. The germline V gene has CDR1 MNHEY and CDR2 SMNVEV (reference sequence). There are 13 residues in the CDR3. CDR3 DNA: TGTGCCAGCAGTTCCCAGGAAACCTACGAGCAGTACTTC. Encoded protein: CASSSQETYEQYF.

Many counts were recorded for this clonotype. The chain combines TRBV7-6 with TRBJ2-4, with TRBD1 matching over 8 bases. The trim removed 5 bases at V and 3 bases at J, leaving 3 bases unmatched. Germline CDR1 reads SGHVS; CDR2 reads FNYEAQ. The CDR3 covers 14 residues. The chain's CDR3 is CASSLGQGKNIQYF. For the CDR3, the DNA is TGTGCCAGCAGCCTCGGACAGGGCAAAAACATTCAGTACTTC.

This clonotype was seen only a few times. The V call is TRBV3-1, the J call TRBJ2-1, with 8 bases matching TRBD1. The germline gives CDR1 LGHDT, CDR2 YNNKEL (reference sequence). V was pared by 3 bases and J by 4 bases, with 8 bases of the junction left unmatched. CDR3 length: 16 residues. CDR3 sequence reads: CASSHAAGGRYNEQFF. The CDR3 coding sequence is TGTGCCAGCAGCCACGCGGCAGGGGGCAGGTACAATGAGCAGTTCTTC.

The V and J genes are TRBV7-8 and TRBJ2-3; D is undetermined. The CDR3 runs 11 residues. Trimming removed 6 bases at V and 8 bases at J, with 9 bases between. Germline CDR1 SGHVS, CDR2 FQNEAQ. Here the CDR3 DNA reads TGTGCCAGCAGGTCTGGAAGTACGCAGTATTTT. Its translation: CASRSGSTQYF.

This clonotype was counted many times. This rearrangement joins TRBV10-3 to TRBJ1-2; tentatively, D is TRBD1 (5 bases). Germline CDR1 and CDR2: ENHRY and SYGVKD. V shed 3 bases and J shed 2 bases, with 7 bases lying between them. The length of the CDR3 is 13 residues. CDR3 DNA sequence: TGTGCCATCAGTGAAGGGGCAAACTATGGCTACACCTTC. Protein product: CAISEGANYGYTF.

This clonotype was recorded many times. The chain uses TRBV4-1 and TRBJ2-2, with a possible D match to TRBD2 (6 bases). Germline V gene lookup returns CDR1 MGHRA and CDR2 YSYEKL. The CDR3 has 15 residues. Trimming shortened V by 3 bases and J by 4 bases, and 12 bases separated the two germline ends. For the CDR3, the DNA is TGCGCCAGCAGCCAGATAGCCGGGGGCACCGGGGAGCTGTTTTTT. Translating gives CASSQIAGGTGELFF.

The gene calls are TRBV30 and TRBJ2-1; perhaps TRBD1 as D (8 bases). The CDR3 contains 13 residues. Germline values: CDR1 GTSNPN, CDR2 SVGIG (reference sequence). Deletions cut 3 bases from V and 8 bases from J, with 14 bases between. The CDR3 protein is CAWSRQGRDEQFF. CDR3 DNA: TGTGCCTGGAGCAGACAGGGGAGGGATGAGCAGTTCTTC.

This clonotype has ten or more counts. The rearrangement uses TRBV24-1 and TRBJ2-2, with D possibly TRBD1 on 6 matching bases. Germline V gene data show CDR1 as KGHDR and CDR2 as SFDVKD. Between the trimmed V and J ends, which lost 11 bases and 0 bases, there was a span of 9 bases. This CDR3 is built from 13 residues. CDR3 coding DNA: TGTGCCATACAGGGACCGAACACCGGGGAGCTGTTTTTT. Amino acids: CAIQGPNTGELFF.

This clonotype was found many times. V and J are TRBV7-9 and TRBJ2-7, with 12 positions matching TRBD1. After removal of 2 bases from V and 6 bases from J, the junction contained 8 bases not matched to a gene. The CDR3 totals 16 residues. The germline V gene encodes CDR1 SEHNR and CDR2 FQNEAQ (reference sequence). In DNA form, the CDR3 reads TGTGCCAGCAGCTTATCGCCGGGACAGGGGGCCTCCGAGCAGTACTTC. Translation: CASSLSPGQGASEQYF.

Ten or more counts support this clonotype. This chain links TRBV7-2 with TRBJ1-2; D gene ambiguous. The germline CDR1 and CDR2 sequences are SGHTA and FQGNSA. This CDR3 is 12 amino acids long. Trimming removed 1 base from V and 7 bases from J, with 7 bases in between. Written as DNA, the CDR3 is TGTGCCAGCAGCTTAGGCCGGACTGGCTACACCTTC. Translating it yields CASSLGRTGYTF.